This record looks at one TCR beta chain sequence and its context. Into every PCR, synthetic TCR analog templates were spiked. Produced via immunoSEQ multiplex PCR; TCRdb's table is partial and in-frame only. The sample has 71,000 or so clones; roughly 89% are singletons. This sample stems from a study of PD-L1 blockade in urothelial cancer. Whole-study context: About 90% of the 29 patients were males with bladder-origin urothelial cancer. Of prior chemotherapy regimens, patients had received between 0 and 3.

The CDR3 has 15 residues. V lost 4 bases and J lost 0; bases outside the gene matches: 4. Germline V CDR1 and CDR2: SGHRS, YFSETQ. The material was PBMCs, obtained around atezolizumab (anti-PD-L1) treatment. This clonotype was sampled from a man between 60 and 75 years old with urothelial cancer. This chain links TRBV5-1 with TRBJ1-3; 7 bases agree with TRBD1. DNA for the CDR3: TGCGCCAGCAGCAAAGGACAGGACTCTGGAAACACCATATATTTT. The encoded protein is CASSKGQDSGNTIYF.